The subject of this entry is one TCR beta chain. This clonotype has a handful of counts. Its antigen is still unknown. Base qualities are not provided; no much larger clone lies one nucleotide away. This specimen comes from a study of T cells in Graves' hyperthyroidism and ophthalmopathy (dated by TCRdb to about 2019). For context, the study as a whole: Peripheral blood samples were taken at the time of initial diagnosis, prior to any treatment. After sampling, hyperthyroidism patients received methimazole starting at 30 mg daily, and ophthalmopathy patients received high-dose intravenous methylprednisolone. In addition, the study compared T-cell repertoires in thyroid tissue and in blood from 6 or 7 Graves' hyperthyroidism patients. TCR Vbeta CDR3 sequencing of some 140 peripheral blood samples (43 ophthalmopathy, 75 hyperthyroidism and approximately 17 progressor patients) is reported in the paper. For training and testing, the 100 or so patients in the discovery cohort were randomly divided in a 7:3 ratio. Prospective prediction of ophthalmopathy was tested in an independent validation cohort consisting of 18 to 20 hyperthyroidism patients and more than 15 patients who later progressed to ophthalmopathy. TCR V-J signatures able to tell the groups apart were searched for in a discovery cohort of some 100 patients, of whom more than 40 had Graves' ophthalmopathy and around 58 had stable Graves' hyperthyroidism.

The TCR beta CDR3 regions were amplified from the RNA transcripts. For the first round of RT-PCR on the TCR CDR3, the HTBI primer set was used together with the Qiagen OneStep RT-PCR kit. A second multiplex PCR round built the libraries, followed by size selection and purification. Sequencing of the libraries was done on an Illumina HiSeq2000 using paired-end 100 bp reads. The original pipeline was this. SOAPnuke was used to process the raw data, throwing out any read that contained adapters or uncalled bases, had a mean Phred below 15, or lacked an exact constant-primer or identifier match. High-quality paired reads were merged with COPE v1.2.5, and unique nucleotide sequences were defined as clonotypes. MiTCR v1.1 was used to align the clonotypes against IMGT TRBV, TRBD and TRBJ reference segments. The analysis was restricted to V-J combinations with a frequency above 0.0001, which together covered 99% to 99.2% of the repertoires. A TCS score was defined as the ratio of F50 (clonal expansion) to E x V (chaos), with BLOSUM62-based TCRdist applied between CDR3 peptides within each V-J. Welch's t-statistics and random forest reduced 500 to 650 V-J features to 10 to 15, which were used in a naive Bayes classifier (R e1071). The Morisita-Horn index was used to measure how similar the thyroid and blood repertoires were. TCRdb redid the processing of the public reads, applying fastp at Q25 and MiXCR, and retained in-frame beta chains. Each record represents a unique CDR3 protein, reported with the most common genes and DNA among its rows. TCRdb assigned the V and J calls; the authors' analysis was not used. This sample comprises just under 750,000 distinct CDR3 sequences, roughly a third of them detected only once. 30% to 40% of the sample rests with the top ten.

Graves' hyperthyroidism was defined as stable when no progression to ophthalmopathy occurred over 18 months of follow-up. The hyperthyroidism patients were between 18 and 65 years old and newly diagnosed, with a disease duration of less than 2 months. Patients with uncontrolled infections, other autoimmune diseases, pregnancy or lactation were excluded. Clinical symptoms, serum thyroxine and TRAb, thyroid ultrasound, and orbital computed tomography formed the basis for the diagnoses. Ficoll-Paque density gradient centrifugation was used to isolate PBMCs from around 10 ml of fresh peripheral blood. Total RNA was extracted with Trizol reagent, and quality was checked on an Agilent 2100 Bioanalyzer. Results and caveats for the whole study, not just this receptor: In validation, the model predicted progression to ophthalmopathy with approximately 71% sensitivity and approximately 72% specificity, a median of approximately 6.7 months before onset. Sample size was not statistically predetermined, and investigators were not blinded to group allocation. Ophthalmopathy was separated from stable hyperthyroidism by a 13 V-J signature model, with over 85% sensitivity and 81% to 82% specificity obtained in cross-validation and 80%/75% obtained in testing. Most expanded thyroid clonotypes (frequency above 0.001) were also found in blood, which suggests that blood repertoires may mirror thyroid immune responses.

Taken from cysteine to phenylalanine, the CDR3 has 13 residues. Kept here is only the CDR3 DNA, which spans 39 bases and is read in frame from base 1. According to the germline V gene, CDR1 reads MGHRA and CDR2 reads YSYEKL. A distance of 11 bases separates the germline ends of V and J, which lose 5 bases and 4 bases respectively. Material: blood. This TCR derives from a woman aged 40 to 50 with Graves' hyperthyroidism. The V and J genes are TRBV4-1 and TRBJ1-1, with an unclear D gene assignment. DNA sequence: TGCGCCAGCAGCTCAAGTGGGGTCACTGAAGCTTTCTTT. Its amino acids are CASSSSGVTEAFF.